Sequencing of this TCR beta chain was carried out in a study of blood T cell repertoires in COVID-19. On the study more broadly: Researchers got acute and convalescent COVID-19 samples from the United States, Italy and Spain. In each case, the material was cDNA or gDNA derived from T cells, B-cell-depleted T cells, or PBMCs.

This CDR3 has 13 residues. Between the trimmed V and J ends, which lost 6 bases and 4 bases, there was a span of 12 bases. Germline V gene sequence: CDR1 MNHEY, CDR2 SVGAGI. Authors' methods: Estimated nucleated cell counts came from reference gene primer amplification. The data were produced by immunoSEQ multiplex PCR, yet TCRdb's version contains in-frame clones alone and is incomplete. V, J and clone size are those of that table, while D and trimming were read from the DNA. The repertoire has more than 45,000 clones, around 91% of them found once; the top ten carry about 3.1%. The sample holds a few counts of this clone.

The sample consisted of peripheral blood. This receptor was obtained from a human donor in a cohort sampled during active COVID-19. The chain combines TRBV6-5 with TRBJ1-2; perhaps TRBD1 as D (6 bases). Here the CDR3 DNA reads TGTGCCAGCAGCCAAACAGGGACCTATGGCTACACCTTC. It codes for CASSQTGTYGYTF.